Only a few counts were recorded for the clone carrying this T cell receptor (beta chain). These data belong to a study of glioma-infiltrating T cells after dendritic cell vaccination. Study as a whole: Between about 2002 and 2013, patients got autologous tumor lysate-pulsed dendritic cell vaccines.

Produced via immunoSEQ multiplex PCR; TCRdb's table is partial and in-frame only. Here the sample spans about 67,000 clones, approximately 80% being singletons. Material: blood, obtained before dendritic cell vaccination. The TCR originated in a human donor with glioblastoma.

The CDR3 region is CASSPTGGNSPLHF. The DNA of the CDR3 is TGTGCCAGCAGTCCGACAGGGGGTAATTCACCCCTCCACTTT. The chain links TRBV2 to TRBJ1-6, with 9 bases aligning to TRBD1. This CDR3 has 14 residues. V gave up 5 bases and J gave up 6 bases; unmatched junction bases: 2. From germline, CDR1 is SNHLY and CDR2 FYNNEI.